The 26 T cell receptor beta chains presented below share a single source sample, sequenced in a study of T cell responses to AZD1222 COVID-19 vaccine. Data came from immunoSEQ multiplex PCR; TCRdb stores just in-frame clones and leaves some out. The sample records 100,000 to 150,000 clones, 85% to 90% being singletons. Sequencing was performed on peripheral blood, taken on day 0 of AZD1222 vaccination. All receptors derive from an adult in good health.

This clone was counted at least ten times. The V gene is TRBV7-9, the J gene TRBJ1-2; 7 bases map to TRBD1. Trimming took 1 base from V and 3 from J; bases not matched to a gene: 5. Germline V gene sequence: CDR1 SEHNR, CDR2 FQNEAQ (reference sequence). CDR3 size: 15 residues. The CDR3 reads CASSLVTGVDYGYTF. Here the CDR3 DNA reads TGTGCCAGCAGCTTAGTAACAGGGGTGGACTATGGCTACACCTTC.

The V and J genes are TRBV19 and TRBJ1-6, with unresolved D. CDR1 and CDR2 (germline): LNHDA, SQIVND (reference sequence). The CDR3 length is 13 residues. The germline V and J ends were trimmed by 5 bases and 11 bases, with 13 bases remaining between them. CDR3 region: CASSPAGRAPLHF. The CDR3 bases are TGTGCCAGTAGTCCAGCCGGACGTGCACCCCTCCACTTT.

V usage is TRBV30 and J usage is TRBJ1-2; D may be TRBD1 (5 bases). CDR1 GTSNPN and CDR2 SVGIG come from the germline V gene (reference sequence). The CDR3 is 14 residues long. The ends were cut back, 3 bases at V and 7 bases at J, with 18 bases in the middle. The DNA for the CDR3 is TGTGCCTGGAGGCTTCCGGGACCGGGGGGTGGCTACACCTTC. Translating it yields CAWRLPGPGGGYTF. The full variable domain, its missing parts supplied by reference TRBV30 and TRBJ1-2, is SQTIHQWPATLVQPVGSPLSLECTVEGTSNPNLYWYRQAAGRGLQLLFYSVGIGQISSEVPQNLSASRPQDRQFILSSKKLLLSDSGFYLCAWRLPGPGGGYTFGSGTRLTVV.

V usage is TRBV5-1 and J usage is TRBJ2-1; possible D gene TRBD2, 6 bases. There are 15 residues in the CDR3. V lost 4 bases and J lost 3, with 14 bases in between. Per the germline V gene, CDR1 is SGHRS and CDR2 is YFSETQ. CDR3 nucleotides: TGCGCCAGCAGCCCACTGACTAGAGACTACAATGAGCAGTTCTTC. This translates into CASSPLTRDYNEQFF. The variable domain in full, completed from reference TRBV5-1 and TRBJ2-1, reads KAGVTQTPRYLIKTRGQQVTLSCSPISGHRSVSWYQQTPGQGLQFLFEYFSETQRNKGNFPGRFSGRQFSNSRSEMNVSTLELGDSALYLCASSPLTRDYNEQFFGPGTRLTVL.

This clone was counted between two and nine times. The chain recombines TRBV10-2 with TRBJ1-3; no definite D call. This CDR3 comprises 12 residues. V was cut by 0 bases and J by 8 bases, with 5 bases left in between. Germline values: CDR1 WSHSY, CDR2 SAAADI. The CDR3 reads CASSESSHTIYF. For the CDR3, the DNA is TGCGCCAGCAGTGAGTCGAGTCACACCATATATTTT.

The chain couples TRBV19 to TRBJ1-5, with 7 bases aligning to TRBD1. The V and J ends lost 11 bases and 2 bases, in that order; junction bases with no gene match: 6. Germline CDR1 LNHDA, CDR2 SQIVND (reference sequence). The CDR3 length is 13 residues. CDR3 nucleotide sequence: TGTGCCTCTGGGGGGACAGGCAATCAGCCCCAGCATTTT. Protein sequence: CASGGTGNQPQHF.

The rearrangement links TRBV5-5 to TRBJ2-5, with unresolved D. V lost 7 bases and J lost 1, with 20 bases in between. The CDR3 spans 16 residues. Per the germline V gene, CDR1 is SGHKS and CDR2 is YYEKEE (reference sequence). Here the CDR3 DNA reads TGTGCCAGCCTCGCTCGGGCCAGGAGAATCCAAGAGACCCAGTACTTC. Its translation is CASLARARRIQETQYF.

The chain uses TRBV12-3 or TRBV12-4 and TRBJ1-2, with D perhaps TRBD1 (5 bases). The CDR3 covers 13 residues. Trimming took 7 bases from V and 4 from J, leaving 13 bases between them. The CDR3 sequence is CASTPGRGYGYTF. CDR3 DNA: TGTGCCAGCACCCCAGGGCGGGGCTATGGCTACACCTTC.

The chain carries TRBV6-2 or TRBV6-3 and TRBJ2-1, with D tentatively TRBD1 (6 bases). The V gene's germline CDR1 is MNHEY and CDR2 SVGEGT. Trimming removed 2 bases at V and 10 bases at J, with 15 bases between. The CDR3 has 14 amino acids. This chain's CDR3 is CASSYRTVEGEQFF. The DNA of the CDR3 is TGTGCCAGCAGTTACAGGACAGTCGAGGGGGAGCAGTTCTTC.

The chain couples TRBV7-8 to TRBJ2-2; TRBD2 matches 7 bases. The CDR3 is 16 amino acids. With V trimmed by 2 bases and J by 1 base, 4 bases remained unmatched. CDR1 SGHVS and CDR2 FQNEAQ come from the germline V gene. This chain's CDR3 is CASSLSGGGNTGELFF. CDR3 nucleotide sequence: TGTGCCAGCAGCTTATCCGGCGGGGGGAACACCGGGGAGCTGTTTTTT.

The rearrangement links TRBV7-2 to TRBJ1-2, with 9 bases matching TRBD1. The J segment lost 5 bases and the V segment lost 5 bases, leaving 12 bases of the junction unmatched. CDR3 size: 16 residues. The V gene's germline CDR1 is SGHTA and CDR2 FQGNSA. CDR3 sequence reads: CASSQTITGGKYGYTF. CDR3 sequence (DNA): TGTGCCAGCAGCCAGACAATCACAGGGGGCAAATATGGCTACACCTTC.

V is TRBV7-2 and J is TRBJ1-2; no definite D call. Germline-derived CDR1 and CDR2 are SGHTA and FQGNSA. CDR3 size: 13 residues. Deletions cut 5 bases from V and 4 bases from J, with 11 bases between. The CDR3 sequence is CASSPTFTYGYTF. The CDR3 nucleotides read TGTGCCAGCAGCCCAACATTTACCTATGGCTACACCTTC.

This clone turned up a few times. The rearrangement joins TRBV11-2 to TRBJ1-4; a weak D match, TRBD1 (6 bases). V gave up 5 bases and J gave up 2 bases, with 18 bases separating them. From germline, CDR1 is SGHAT and CDR2 FQNNGV. The CDR3 loop spans 17 amino acids. CDR3 nucleotide sequence: TGTGCCAGCAGCCCACGGGGGGGGCTGGGGACTAATGAAAAACTGTTTTTT. Its translation: CASSPRGGLGTNEKLFF. The whole variable domain, filled in from reference TRBV11-2 and TRBJ1-4, reads EAGVAQSPRYKIIEKRQSVAFWCNPISGHATLYWYQQILGQGPKLLIQFQNNGVVDDSQLPKDRFSAERLKGVDSTLKIQPAKLEDSAVYLCASSPRGGLGTNEKLFFGSGTQLSVL.

This clone was recorded a few times. The genes are TRBV20-1 and TRBJ1-2; D not certain. CDR3 length: 11 amino acids. V lost 4 bases and J lost 4, with 7 bases in between. The germline CDR1 and CDR2 sequences are DFQATT and SNEGSKA (reference sequence). The CDR3 nucleotides are TGCAGTGCTATCCACAGCTATGGCTACACCTTC. This sequence encodes CSAIHSYGYTF.

The rearrangement joins TRBV7-9 to TRBJ1-6; D unclear. The V and J ends lost 1 base and 6 bases respectively, with 7 bases between them. The germline V gene has CDR1 SEHNR and CDR2 FQNEAQ (reference sequence). The CDR3 totals 14 residues. The CDR3 sequence: CASSLGVGNSPLHF. The CDR3 DNA is TGTGCCAGCAGCTTAGGGGTAGGTAATTCACCCCTCCACTTT.

The chain employs TRBV7-3 and TRBJ2-7; 7 nucleotides match TRBD1. The length of the CDR3 is 13 residues. With V trimmed by 2 bases and J by 5 bases, 3 bases remained unmatched. Germline assignment: CDR1 SGHTA and CDR2 FQGTGA. This CDR3 reads CASSLLGGHEQYF. The CDR3 DNA follows: TGTGCCAGCAGCTTACTAGGGGGCCACGAGCAGTACTTC.

This clone showed up just a few times. For the CDR3, the DNA is TGTGCCAGCAGCCCCCAGGTCAACTCCTACGAGCAGTACTTC. Translated: CASSPQVNSYEQYF. The chain has TRBV3-1 (or the pseudogene TRBV3-2) and TRBJ2-7; unclear D gene. V dropped 4 bases and J dropped 0 bases, with 10 bases sitting between them. Germline-derived CDR1 and CDR2 are LGHDT and YNNKEL (reference sequence). This CDR3 comprises 14 residues.

The V and J genes are TRBV2 and TRBJ2-7; 9 nucleotides line up with TRBD1. V lost 6 bases to trimming and J lost 7 bases; unmatched junction nucleotides: 7. From germline, CDR1 is SNHLY and CDR2 FYNNEI. The CDR3 has 13 residues. The CDR3 loop is CASRLQGAGEQYF. The CDR3 DNA reads TGTGCCAGCAGATTACAGGGGGCGGGGGAGCAGTACTTC.

The V call is TRBV13, the J call TRBJ2-7; D is undetermined. Germline V gene sequence: CDR1 PRHDT, CDR2 FYEKMQ (reference sequence). CDR3 length: 13 residues. Trimming took off 5 bases at V and 4 bases at J, with 12 bases between the two ends. The CDR3: CASSQGRVYEQYF. The CDR3, as DNA: TGTGCCAGCAGCCAAGGACGCGTTTACGAGCAGTACTTC.

The chain is built from TRBV12-3 or TRBV12-4 and TRBJ2-7, with D hard to call. The CDR3 extends over 12 amino acids. V was pared by 4 bases and J by 3 bases, with 7 bases between. The CDR3 DNA reads TGTGCCAGCAGTTACACTTTCTACGAGCAGTACTTC. Translating gives CASSYTFYEQYF.

This chain links TRBV2 with TRBJ2-2; no clear D. The CDR3 loop spans 15 amino acids. Germline V CDR1 and CDR2: SNHLY, FYNNEI. With 4 bases removed from V and 1 base from J, the gap between germline ends came to 10 bases. CDR3 nucleotide sequence: TGTGCCAGCAGTGGGAAGGGATGGAACACCGGGGAGCTGTTTTTT. Its translation is CASSGKGWNTGELFF.

The chain employs TRBV6-2 or TRBV6-3 and TRBJ1-5; tentatively, D is TRBD1 (5 bases). The CDR3 extends over 14 amino acids. CDR1 and CDR2 from the germline V gene are MNHEY and SVGEGT. Trimming cost V 1 base and J 5 bases, with 9 bases left between them. The CDR3 protein is CASSYWGGYQPQHF. The CDR3 region has the DNA TGTGCCAGCAGTTACTGGGGGGGTTATCAGCCCCAGCATTTT.

The rearrangement links TRBV2 to TRBJ1-4; no clear D gene. This CDR3 region has 11 residues. Per the germline V gene, CDR1 is SNHLY and CDR2 is FYNNEI. Trimming cost V 8 bases and J 8 bases, with 9 bases left between them. The CDR3 DNA follows: TGTGCCAGCGATTCTAGAGAAAAACTGTTTTTT. Translated, it gives CASDSREKLFF.

V gene TRBV5-4 combines with J gene TRBJ2-3, with 14 nucleotides matching TRBD2. The CDR3 covers 18 residues. Unmatched junction bases numbered 8, after V lost 4 bases and J lost 1 base. Germline values: CDR1 SGHNT, CDR2 YYREEE (reference sequence). The CDR3 loop is CASSPGGLAGARTDTQYF. The DNA of the CDR3 is TGTGCCAGCAGCCCCGGGGGACTAGCGGGGGCACGCACAGATACGCAGTATTTT.

This clone appeared a single time. In the same sample, other DNA sequences code for this CDR3. The rearrangement uses TRBV18 and TRBJ2-7; D may be TRBD1 (6 bases). Germline V gene lookup returns CDR1 KGHSH and CDR2 LQKENI. CDR3 size: 12 residues. Deletions cut 3 bases from V and 3 bases from J, with 6 bases between. The CDR3 coding sequence is TGTGCCAGCTCACCGACAGGCTACGAGCAGTACTTC. Residues: CASSPTGYEQYF.

This clone was observed a single time. The rearrangement joins TRBV19 to TRBJ2-5, with 10 bases matching TRBD2. Germline V gene sequence: CDR1 LNHDA, CDR2 SQIVND (reference sequence). This CDR3 is 16 amino acids long. The V segment lost 1 base and the J segment 3 bases; nucleotides outside the gene matches: 5. The CDR3 nucleotides read TGTGCCAGTAGTATAGGGCTCGGACTAGCGGAAGAGACCCAGTACTTC. Protein product: CASSIGLGLAEETQYF.